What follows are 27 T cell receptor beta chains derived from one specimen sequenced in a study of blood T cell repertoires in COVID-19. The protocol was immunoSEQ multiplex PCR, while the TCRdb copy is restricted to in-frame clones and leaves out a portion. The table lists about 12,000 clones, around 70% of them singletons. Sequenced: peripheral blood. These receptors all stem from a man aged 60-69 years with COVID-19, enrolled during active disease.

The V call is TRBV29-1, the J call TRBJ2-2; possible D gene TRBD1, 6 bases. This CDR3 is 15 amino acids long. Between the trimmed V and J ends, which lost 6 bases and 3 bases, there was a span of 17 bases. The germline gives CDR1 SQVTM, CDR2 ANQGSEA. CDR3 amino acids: CSVGATGPYTGELFF. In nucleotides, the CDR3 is TGCAGCGTGGGCGCCACAGGGCCGTACACCGGGGAGCTGTTTTTT.

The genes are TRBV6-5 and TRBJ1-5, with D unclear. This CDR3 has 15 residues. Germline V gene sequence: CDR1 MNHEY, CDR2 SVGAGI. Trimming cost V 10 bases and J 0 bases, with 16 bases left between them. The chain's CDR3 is CATKYTQDSNQPQHF. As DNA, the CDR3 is TGTGCCACCAAATACACCCAGGATAGCAATCAGCCCCAGCATTTT.

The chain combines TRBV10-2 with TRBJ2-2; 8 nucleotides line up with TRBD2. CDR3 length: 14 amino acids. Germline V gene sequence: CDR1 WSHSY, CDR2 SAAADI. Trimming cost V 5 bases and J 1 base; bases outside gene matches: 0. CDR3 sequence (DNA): TGCGCCAGCAGTAGCGGGAGGAACACCGGGGAGCTGTTTTTT. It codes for CASSSGRNTGELFF.

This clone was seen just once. The DNA of the CDR3 is TGTGCCAGCAGATCCCCCCTGAGGACCTATAATTCACCCCTCCACTTT. It yields the protein CASRSPLRTYNSPLHF. This rearrangement joins TRBV27 to TRBJ1-6; D is uncertain. The CDR3 loop spans 16 amino acids. Trimming pared 6 bases from V and 2 bases from J, leaving 14 bases between. Germline CDR1 and CDR2: MNHEY and SMNVEV (reference sequence).

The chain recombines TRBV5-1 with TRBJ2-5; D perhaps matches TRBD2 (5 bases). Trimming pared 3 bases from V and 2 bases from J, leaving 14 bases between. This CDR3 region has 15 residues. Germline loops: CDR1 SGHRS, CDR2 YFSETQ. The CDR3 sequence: CASSWPLRGQETQYF. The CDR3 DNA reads TGCGCCAGCAGCTGGCCGTTACGGGGACAAGAGACCCAGTACTTC.

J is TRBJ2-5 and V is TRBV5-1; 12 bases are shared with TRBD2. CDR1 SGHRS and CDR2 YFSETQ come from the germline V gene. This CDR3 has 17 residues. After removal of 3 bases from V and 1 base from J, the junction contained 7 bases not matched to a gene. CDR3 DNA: TGCGCCAGCAGCTGGACTAGCGGGGAAGGTTTCCAAGAGACCCAGTACTTC. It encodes CASSWTSGEGFQETQYF.

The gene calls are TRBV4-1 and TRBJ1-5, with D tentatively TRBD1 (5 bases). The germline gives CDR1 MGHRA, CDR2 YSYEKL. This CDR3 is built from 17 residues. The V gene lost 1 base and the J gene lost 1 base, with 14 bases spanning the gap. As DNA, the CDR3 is TGCGCCAGCAGCCAAGTGGATATGGGACTAAGCAATCAGCCCCAGCATTTT. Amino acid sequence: CASSQVDMGLSNQPQHF.

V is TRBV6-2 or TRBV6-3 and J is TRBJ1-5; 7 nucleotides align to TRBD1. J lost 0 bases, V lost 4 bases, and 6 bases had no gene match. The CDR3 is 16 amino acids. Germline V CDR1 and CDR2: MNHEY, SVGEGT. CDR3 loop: CASSWTGPYSNQPQHF. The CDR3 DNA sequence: TGTGCCAGCAGTTGGACAGGACCTTATAGCAATCAGCCCCAGCATTTT.

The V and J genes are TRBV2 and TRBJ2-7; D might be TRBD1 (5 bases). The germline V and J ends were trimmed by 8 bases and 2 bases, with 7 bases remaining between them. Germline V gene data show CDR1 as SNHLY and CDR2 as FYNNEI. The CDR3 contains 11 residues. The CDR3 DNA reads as TGTGCCAGCCCGACAGCCTACGAGCAGTACTTC. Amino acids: CASPTAYEQYF.

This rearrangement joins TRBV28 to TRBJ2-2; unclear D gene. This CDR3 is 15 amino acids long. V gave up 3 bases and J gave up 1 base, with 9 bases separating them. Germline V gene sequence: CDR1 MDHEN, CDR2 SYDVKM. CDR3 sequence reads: CASSFWQMNTGELFF. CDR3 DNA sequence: TGTGCCAGCAGTTTCTGGCAGATGAACACCGGGGAGCTGTTTTTT. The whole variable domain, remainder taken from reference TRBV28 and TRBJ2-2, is DVKVTQSSRYLVKRTGEKVFLECVQDMDHENMFWYRQDPGLGLRLIYFSYDVKMKEKGDIPEGYSVSREKKERFSLILESASTNQTSMYLCASSFWQMNTGELFFGEGSRLTVL.

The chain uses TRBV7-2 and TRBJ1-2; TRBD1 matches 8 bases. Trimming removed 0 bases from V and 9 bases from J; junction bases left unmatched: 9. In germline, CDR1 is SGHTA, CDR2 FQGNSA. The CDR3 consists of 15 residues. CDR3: CASSLAETGATRYTF. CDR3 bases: TGTGCCAGCAGCTTAGCAGAGACAGGGGCAACCCGCTACACCTTC.

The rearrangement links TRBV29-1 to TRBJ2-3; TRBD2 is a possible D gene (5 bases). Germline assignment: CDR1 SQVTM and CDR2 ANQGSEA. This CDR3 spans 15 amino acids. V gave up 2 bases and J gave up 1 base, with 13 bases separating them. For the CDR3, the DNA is TGCAGCGTTGAACTGCCGCCCGGGGGCACAGATACGCAGTATTTT. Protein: CSVELPPGGTDTQYF.

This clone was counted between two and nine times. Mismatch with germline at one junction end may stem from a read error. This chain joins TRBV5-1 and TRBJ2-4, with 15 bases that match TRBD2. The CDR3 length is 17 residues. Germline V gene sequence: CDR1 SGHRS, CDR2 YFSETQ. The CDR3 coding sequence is TGCGCCAGCAGCACTCGGACTAGCGGGGGGGCCATAAACATTCAGTACTTC. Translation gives CASSTRTSGGAINIQYF.

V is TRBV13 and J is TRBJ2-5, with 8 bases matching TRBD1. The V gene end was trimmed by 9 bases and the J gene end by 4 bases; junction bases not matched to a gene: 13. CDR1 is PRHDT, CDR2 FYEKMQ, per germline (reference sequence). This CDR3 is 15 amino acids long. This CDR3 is CASSFLGQGGETQYF. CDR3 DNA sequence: TGTGCCAGTTCTTTCCTTGGACAGGGAGGAGAGACCCAGTACTTC. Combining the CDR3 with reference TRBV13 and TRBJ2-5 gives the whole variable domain AAGVIQSPRHLIKEKRETATLKCYPIPRHDTVYWYQQGPGQDPQFLISFYEKMQSDKGSIPDRFSAQQFSDYHSELNMSSLELGDSALYFCASSFLGQGGETQYFGPGTRLLVL.

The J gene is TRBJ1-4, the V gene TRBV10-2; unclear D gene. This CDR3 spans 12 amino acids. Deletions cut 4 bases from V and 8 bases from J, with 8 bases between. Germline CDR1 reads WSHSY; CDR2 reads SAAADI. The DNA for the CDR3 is TGCGCCAGCAGTGTGGAGGACGAAAAACTGTTTTTT. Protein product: CASSVEDEKLFF.

CDR3 bases: TGCAGCGTTGATAGCACCAACACTGAAGCTTTCTTT. Encoded protein: CSVDSTNTEAFF. The rearrangement joins TRBV29-1 to TRBJ1-1; D unresolved. The CDR3 runs 12 residues. Germline V lookup: CDR1 SQVTM, CDR2 ANQGSEA. Trimming stripped 3 bases from V and 2 bases from J, with 7 bases between.

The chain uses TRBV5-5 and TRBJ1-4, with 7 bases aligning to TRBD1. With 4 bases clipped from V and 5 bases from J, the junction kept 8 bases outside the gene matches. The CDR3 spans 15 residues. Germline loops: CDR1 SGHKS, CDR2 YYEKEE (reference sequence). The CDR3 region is CASSAVTGTNEKLFF. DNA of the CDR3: TGTGCCAGCAGCGCGGTGACAGGGACCAATGAAAAACTGTTTTTT. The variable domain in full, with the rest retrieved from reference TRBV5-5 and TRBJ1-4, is DAGVTQSPTHLIKTRGQQVTLRCSPISGHKSVSWYQQVLGQGPQFIFQYYEKEERGRGNFPDRFSARQFPNYSSELNVNALLLGDSALYLCASSAVTGTNEKLFFGSGTQLSVL.

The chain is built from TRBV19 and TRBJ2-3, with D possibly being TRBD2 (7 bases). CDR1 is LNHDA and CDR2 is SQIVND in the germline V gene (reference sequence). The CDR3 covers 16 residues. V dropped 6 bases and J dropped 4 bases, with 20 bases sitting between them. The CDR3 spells CASSSYWGGRSDTQYF. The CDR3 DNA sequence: TGTGCCAGTAGCTCCTATTGGGGGGGCCGATCAGATACGCAGTATTTT.

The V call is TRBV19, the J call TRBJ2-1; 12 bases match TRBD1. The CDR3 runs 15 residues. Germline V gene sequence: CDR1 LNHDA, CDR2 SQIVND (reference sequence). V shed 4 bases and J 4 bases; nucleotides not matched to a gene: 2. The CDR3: CASSRDRGPYNEQFF. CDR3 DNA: TGTGCCAGTAGTAGGGACAGGGGGCCTTACAATGAGCAGTTCTTC.

The CDR3 reads CASSADRGQVTEAFF. CDR3 bases: TGTGCCAGCAGCGCGGACAGGGGGCAGGTCACTGAAGCTTTCTTT. The J gene is TRBJ1-1, the V gene TRBV6-4; 11 bases agree with TRBD1. This CDR3 has 15 amino acids. Germline V gene lookup returns CDR1 MRHNA and CDR2 SNTAGT. The trim removed 6 bases at V and 4 bases at J, leaving 7 bases unmatched.

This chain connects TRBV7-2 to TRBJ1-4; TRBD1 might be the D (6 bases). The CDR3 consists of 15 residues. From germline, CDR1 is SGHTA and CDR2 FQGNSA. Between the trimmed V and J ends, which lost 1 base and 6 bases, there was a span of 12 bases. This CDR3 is CASSLGQVSYEKLFF. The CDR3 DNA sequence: TGTGCCAGCAGCTTAGGACAGGTATCTTATGAAAAACTGTTTTTT.

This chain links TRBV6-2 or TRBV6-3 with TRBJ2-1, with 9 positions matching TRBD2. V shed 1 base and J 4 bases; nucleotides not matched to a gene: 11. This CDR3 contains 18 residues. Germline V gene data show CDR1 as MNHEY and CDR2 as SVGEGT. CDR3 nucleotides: TGTGCCAGCAGTTACTTACCATCTAGCGGGATGAGGTACAATGAGCAGTTCTTC. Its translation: CASSYLPSSGMRYNEQFF.

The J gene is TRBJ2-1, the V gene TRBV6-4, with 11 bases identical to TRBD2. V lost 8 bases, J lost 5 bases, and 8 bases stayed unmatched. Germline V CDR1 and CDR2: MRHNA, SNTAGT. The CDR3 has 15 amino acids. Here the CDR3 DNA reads TGTGCCAGCCAATTACTAGCGGGAGTAAACAATGAGCAGTTCTTC. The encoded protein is CASQLLAGVNNEQFF.

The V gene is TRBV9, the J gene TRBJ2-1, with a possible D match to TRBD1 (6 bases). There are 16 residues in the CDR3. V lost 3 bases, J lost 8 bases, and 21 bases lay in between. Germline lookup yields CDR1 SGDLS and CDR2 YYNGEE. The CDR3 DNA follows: TGTGCCAGCAGCGCCCGAGGGCAGGGGTATCTCGATGAGCAGTTCTTC. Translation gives CASSARGQGYLDEQFF.

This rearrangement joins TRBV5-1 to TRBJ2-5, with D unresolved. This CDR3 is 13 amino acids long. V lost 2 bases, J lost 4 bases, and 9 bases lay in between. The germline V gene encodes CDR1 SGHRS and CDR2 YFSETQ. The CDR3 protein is CASSFNGGETQYF. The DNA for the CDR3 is TGCGCCAGCAGCTTCAATGGCGGAGAGACCCAGTACTTC.

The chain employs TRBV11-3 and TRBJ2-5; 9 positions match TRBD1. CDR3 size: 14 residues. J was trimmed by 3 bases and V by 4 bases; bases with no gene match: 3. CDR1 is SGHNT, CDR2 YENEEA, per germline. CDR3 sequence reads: CASSSWDREETQYF. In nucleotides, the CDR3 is TGTGCCAGCAGCTCGTGGGACAGGGAAGAGACCCAGTACTTC.

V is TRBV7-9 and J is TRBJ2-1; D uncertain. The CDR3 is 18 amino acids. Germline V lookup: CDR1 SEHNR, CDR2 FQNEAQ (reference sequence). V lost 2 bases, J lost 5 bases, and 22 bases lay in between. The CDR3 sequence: CASSLSPAVWRINNEQFF. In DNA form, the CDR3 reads TGTGCCAGCAGCTTATCACCTGCGGTCTGGAGAATAAACAATGAGCAGTTCTTC.